One and the same sample provided the 13 T cell receptor beta chains below, sequenced in a study of Ad26.COV2.S vaccination and SARS-CoV-2 variants. Clones were read by immunoSEQ multiplex PCR, and TCRdb kept only the in-frame ones, dropping some. The profile shows approximately 400,000 clones, around 92% of them singletons. This sample comprised peripheral blood, obtained after recovery from COVID-19. The source of these receptors is a human donor who had recovered from COVID-19.

This clone was observed a single time. The V call is TRBV9, the J call TRBJ1-2; maybe TRBD1 (6 bases). V was cut by 8 bases and J by 4 bases, with 30 bases left in between. CDR3 length equals 18 residues. Germline V gives CDR1 SGDLS, CDR2 YYNGEE. CDR3 in DNA: TGTGCCAGACCTTTCCTTCGAAGGAGGGGGGACCCCCTCTATGGCTACACCTTC. Amino acids: CARPFLRRRGDPLYGYTF.

The chain combines TRBV5-1 with TRBJ2-5; D might be TRBD1 or TRBD2, each matching 7 bases. The CDR3 is made up of 15 amino acids. Trimming removed 5 bases from V and 4 bases from J, with 18 bases in between. Germline V gene data show CDR1 as SGHRS and CDR2 as YFSETQ. DNA of the CDR3: TGCGCCAGCAGTCCCAGACAGGGAGGGTCAGAGACCCAGTACTTC. Encoded protein: CASSPRQGGSETQYF.

This clone was observed a single time. The rearrangement joins TRBV24-1 to TRBJ2-5, with 15 bases fitting TRBD2. Looked up from germline, CDR1 is KGHDR and CDR2 is SFDVKD. With V trimmed by 4 bases and J by 4 bases, 6 bases remained unmatched. The CDR3 covers 17 residues. The CDR3 DNA sequence: TGTGCCACCAGTGACAGGACTAGCGGGGGGGCCTCAGAGACCCAGTACTTC. Amino acids: CATSDRTSGGASETQYF.

V gene TRBV6-1 combines with J gene TRBJ1-1, with no clear D. Trimming took 3 bases from V and 6 from J, leaving 11 bases between them. Germline CDR1 MNHNS, CDR2 SASEGT. The CDR3 covers 13 residues. The CDR3 sequence: CASSDRVLSEAFF. In DNA form, the CDR3 reads TGTGCCAGCAGTGATAGGGTTTTGTCTGAAGCTTTCTTT.

This chain joins TRBV24-1 and TRBJ1-1; no clear D. Germline V lookup: CDR1 KGHDR, CDR2 SFDVKD. CDR3 length: 13 residues. V was trimmed by 4 bases and J by 1 base, leaving 6 bases between them. The CDR3 bases are TGTGCCACCAGTGACCCAGGGAACACTGAAGCTTTCTTT. Translating it yields CATSDPGNTEAFF.

The chain carries TRBV25-1 and TRBJ1-2; D is possibly TRBD1 (5 bases). The V gene lost 5 bases and the J gene lost 4 bases, with 8 bases spanning the gap. Germline CDR1 reads MGHDK; CDR2 reads SYGVNS. The CDR3 consists of 12 residues. DNA of the CDR3: TGTGCCAGCAGTCTGGGGACCTATGGCTACACCTTC. Amino acids: CASSLGTYGYTF.

V is TRBV7-2 and J is TRBJ1-1; the D is unclear. The CDR3 runs to 13 residues. Germline CDR1 SGHTA, CDR2 FQGNSA. V was cut by 1 base and J by 6 bases, with 9 bases left in between. CDR3 sequence: CASSLGGSAEAFF. For the CDR3, the DNA is TGTGCCAGCAGCTTAGGAGGTTCCGCTGAAGCTTTCTTT.

DNA of the CDR3: TGTGCCAGCAGCGTAGCCCTCGGGGTTTCGAACACCGGGGAGCTGTTTTTT. Its protein product is CASSVALGVSNTGELFF. The rearrangement joins TRBV9 to TRBJ2-2, with a weak D call TRBD2 (5 bases). V was pared by 0 bases and J by 0 bases, with 12 bases between. Germline loops: CDR1 SGDLS, CDR2 YYNGEE. The CDR3 has 17 residues.

The chain couples TRBV5-4 to TRBJ2-5; D perhaps matches TRBD2 (6 bases). This CDR3 comprises 16 residues. Germline lookup yields CDR1 SGHNT and CDR2 YYREEE (reference sequence). V was trimmed by 1 base and J by 5 bases, leaving 18 bases between them. The CDR3 loop reads CASSLYLGTPGETQYF. CDR3 sequence (DNA): TGTGCCAGCAGCTTGTACCTCGGGACTCCAGGGGAGACCCAGTACTTC.

The gene calls are TRBV11-2 and TRBJ1-1; D may be TRBD1 (5 bases). From germline, CDR1 is SGHAT and CDR2 FQNNGV. This CDR3 is built from 17 residues. Between the trimmed V and J ends, which lost 5 bases and 2 bases, there was a span of 21 bases. In DNA form, the CDR3 reads TGTGCCAGCAGCCTCATTGGGCTGGGGGGAAAAAACACTGAAGCTTTCTTT. Translating gives CASSLIGLGGKNTEAFF.

Worth noting for this clone: The same CDR3 can be traced to other DNA sequences in this sample. The chain is built from TRBV5-4 and TRBJ2-5, with D tentatively TRBD2 (6 bases). Trimming stripped 4 bases from V and 4 bases from J, with 11 bases between. Germline V lookup: CDR1 SGHNT, CDR2 YYREEE (reference sequence). The CDR3 sequence is 13 residues long. CDR3 protein: CASSLGRGETQYF. CDR3 DNA: TGTGCCAGCAGCCTTGGGCGGGGAGAGACCCAGTACTTC.

Comments on this clone: The same CDR3 can be traced to other DNA sequences in this sample. The genes are TRBV5-1 and TRBJ2-1, with D perhaps TRBD2 (6 bases). CDR3 length: 13 amino acids. Germline CDR1 reads SGHRS; CDR2 reads YFSETQ. Trimming took off 2 bases at V and 3 bases at J, with 6 bases between the two ends. This CDR3 reads CASSFGGYNEQFF. For the CDR3, the DNA is TGCGCCAGCAGCTTCGGGGGCTACAATGAGCAGTTCTTC.

This chain joins TRBV11-2 and TRBJ2-7, with D perhaps assigned TRBD1 or TRBD2 (5 bases each). From germline, CDR1 is SGHAT and CDR2 FQNNGV. Trimming took 6 bases from V and 9 from J, leaving 12 bases between them. CDR3 length: 11 residues. The CDR3 bases are TGTGCCAGCAGGACGGGGACGGTGCAGTACTTC. It encodes CASRTGTVQYF.